There are many counts of the clone carrying this T cell receptor (beta chain). The data stem from a study of T-cell reconstitution after alpha-beta-depleted transplantation in children. Germline CDR1 and CDR2: SEHNR and FQNEAQ (reference sequence). This CDR3 has 16 amino acids. V lost 5 bases to trimming and J lost 3 bases; unmatched junction nucleotides: 13. Unique molecular identifiers were incorporated when the TCRbeta library was constructed. TCRdb ran MiXCR on the PCR reads and lists one entry per CDR3 protein. The sample records 170,000 or so distinct CDR3 sequences, about 6.8% being singletons.

The origin of this receptor is a human donor who donated a stem cell graft to a child with Wiskott-Aldrich syndrome. V and J are TRBV7-9 and TRBJ2-7; 7 bases align to TRBD1. The specimen was PBMCs from the stem cell graft donor, collected from the stem cell graft. CDR3 sequence reads: CASSQQKGQQNYEQYF. In nucleotides, the CDR3 is TGTGCCAGCAGCCAACAAAAGGGACAGCAGAACTACGAGCAGTACTTC. The complete variable domain, with remaining parts taken from reference TRBV7-9 and TRBJ2-7, reads DTGVSQNPRHKITKRGQNVTFRCDPISEHNRLYWYRQTLGQGPEFLTYFQNEAQLEKSRLLSDRFSAERPKGSFSTLEIQRTEQGDSAMYLCASSQQKGQQNYEQYFGPGTRLTVT.